The 3 T cell receptor beta chains given below trace back to one sample, sequenced in a study of T cell responses to AZD1222 COVID-19 vaccine. TCRdb's table, derived via immunoSEQ multiplex PCR, lists solely in-frame clones and lacks some. Among about 190,000 clones listed, roughly 93% were seen once. The specimen comprised peripheral blood, sampled on day 0 of AZD1222 vaccination. Every receptor here comes from an adult in good health.

The rearrangement links TRBV7-9 to TRBJ2-1, with TRBD1 matching 7 bases. The CDR3 is made up of 16 amino acids. CDR1 and CDR2 (germline): SEHNR, FQNEAQ (reference sequence). V shed 4 bases, J shed 5 bases, and the junction held 11 bases outside the gene matches. In DNA, the CDR3 is TGTGCCAGCAGCTCTAGGACAGGTCTTTCCAACAATGAGCAGTTCTTC. Amino acids: CASSSRTGLSNNEQFF.

V usage is TRBV9 and J usage is TRBJ2-2, with D uncertain. Germline V gene data show CDR1 as SGDLS and CDR2 as YYNGEE. Trimming stripped 0 bases from V and 6 bases from J, with 18 bases between. The CDR3 has 17 amino acids. The CDR3 loop is CASSVGLDPGPPGELFF. In DNA, the CDR3 is TGTGCCAGCAGCGTAGGCTTAGACCCTGGTCCCCCCGGGGAGCTGTTTTTT.

The chain couples TRBV3-1 (or the pseudogene TRBV3-2) to TRBJ2-5, with TRBD2 matching over 9 bases. V was clipped by 1 base and J by 4 bases; unmatched bases: 10. CDR1 is LGHDT, CDR2 YNNKEL, per germline (reference sequence). The length of the CDR3 is 17 residues. The CDR3 loop reads CASSQARGRAGGETQYF. The CDR3 nucleotides read TGTGCCAGCAGCCAAGCCCGCGGGAGGGCCGGGGGAGAGACCCAGTACTTC.